The 28 T cell receptor beta chains given below trace back to one sample, sequenced in a study of a mutant IDH1 vaccine in newly diagnosed glioma. Generated by immunoSEQ multiplex PCR, the TCRdb table keeps only in-frame clones and is missing some. The sample records approximately 58,000 clones, roughly 80% being singletons. These TCRs are of unknown antigen specificity. Time point defined: week 47, end of study. The study gave 300 ug of mutant IDH1 20-mer peptide per vaccine dose, with topical imiquimod. The input for sequencing was PBMCs, taken from a glioma patient whose treatment included an IDH1 peptide vaccine. These receptors were taken from a man aged 25-45 years with glioma.

This sequence joins TRBV5-1 and TRBJ1-1, with D maybe TRBD1 (5 bases). V shed 0 bases and J shed 7 bases, with 13 bases lying between them. The CDR3 sequence is 14 residues long. CDR1 is SGHRS and CDR2 is YFSETQ in the germline V gene. The CDR3 sequence is CASSLAAGYYEAFF. In DNA, the CDR3 is TGCGCCAGCAGCTTGGCCGCAGGGTACTATGAAGCTTTCTTT.

The V gene is TRBV9, the J gene TRBJ2-1, with 7 nucleotides matching TRBD2. V dropped 0 bases and J dropped 8; count of bases not matched to a gene: 8. Germline loops: CDR1 SGDLS, CDR2 YYNGEE. This CDR3 comprises 15 residues. DNA for the CDR3: TGTGCCAGCAGCGTAGTCGGTCTGGGAGGGGATGAGCAGTTCTTC. Protein: CASSVVGLGGDEQFF.

With respect to this clone: This sample includes further DNA sequences coding for the same CDR3. The chain uses TRBV2 and TRBJ2-2; D possibly uses TRBD1 or TRBD2 (5 bases each). There are 15 residues in the CDR3. V was trimmed by 3 bases and J by 6 bases, leaving 14 bases between them. CDR1 is SNHLY, CDR2 FYNNEI, per germline. CDR3 nucleotides: TGTGCCAGCAGTGAGGAGGAAGGGGTGGCCGGGGAGCTGTTTTTT. Its translation is CASSEEEGVAGELFF.

CDR3 region: CASSLADRVTYEAFF. The CDR3 bases are TGTGCCAGCAGCTTAGCGGACAGGGTCACATATGAAGCTTTCTTT. The chain is built from TRBV7-2 and TRBJ1-1, with TRBD1 matching over 8 bases. V lost 0 bases to trimming and J lost 7 bases; unmatched junction nucleotides: 7. The CDR3 contains 15 residues. The V gene's germline CDR1 is SGHTA and CDR2 FQGNSA.

This clone was found once. This chain uses TRBV6-1 with TRBJ2-7, with D possibly being TRBD1 (5 bases). The germline V gene encodes CDR1 MNHNS and CDR2 SASEGT. This CDR3 is 16 amino acids long. The V end lost 3 bases, the J end lost 0 bases, and 15 bases lay between the germline ends. As DNA, the CDR3 is TGTGCCAGCAGTGACACTCACAGGTGGAGCTCCTACGAGCAGTACTTC. It translates to CASSDTHRWSSYEQYF.

The chain uses TRBV19 and TRBJ1-2; D remains ambiguous. The CDR3 length is 19 residues. Between the trimmed V and J ends, which lost 4 bases and 0 bases, there was a span of 24 bases. Germline lookup yields CDR1 LNHDA and CDR2 SQIVND (reference sequence). CDR3 coding DNA: TGTGCCAGTAGTAACTCGCTTGGGTTAGGCGGTCCGGCTAACTATGGCTACACCTTC. The encoded protein is CASSNSLGLGGPANYGYTF.

The chain employs TRBV19 and TRBJ2-1; D is perhaps TRBD2 (5 bases). This CDR3 has 15 amino acids. Trimming pared 3 bases from V and 10 bases from J, leaving 19 bases between. From germline, CDR1 is LNHDA and CDR2 SQIVND (reference sequence). The CDR3 nucleotides are TGTGCCAGTAGTATTAGTCGGTCCGGGGTGGACGAGCAGTTCTTC. Protein product: CASSISRSGVDEQFF.

The chain is built from TRBV6-5 and TRBJ2-7; TRBD1 agrees at 9 bases. V shed 4 bases and J 5 bases; nucleotides not matched to a gene: 9. Germline V CDR1 and CDR2: MNHEY, SVGAGI. The CDR3 extends over 15 amino acids. CDR3 DNA sequence: TGTGCCAGCAGTTCCTCCGGGACAGGGCTCAACGAGCAGTACTTC. It codes for CASSSSGTGLNEQYF.

The V gene is TRBV4-1, the J gene TRBJ1-5, with D unclear. There are 16 residues in the CDR3. Trimming removed 4 bases at V and 0 bases at J, with 13 bases between. Germline-derived CDR1 and CDR2 are MGHRA and YSYEKL. CDR3 in DNA: TGCGCCAGCAGCCGGGGAAGGGCCTATAGCAATCAGCCCCAGCATTTT. The encoded protein is CASSRGRAYSNQPQHF.

The table lists this clone with a count of one. The chain links TRBV5-8 to TRBJ2-1, with D perhaps TRBD1 (5 bases). Trimming removed 3 bases from V and 5 bases from J, with 18 bases in between. The CDR3 length is 16 residues. Looked up from germline, CDR1 is SGHTS and CDR2 is YDEGEE. In nucleotides, the CDR3 is TGTGCCAGCAGCTCTACCAGGGTATTAACCCACAATGAGCAGTTCTTC. Translated, it gives CASSSTRVLTHNEQFF.

The chain combines TRBV28 with TRBJ1-2, with no clear D. Germline CDR1 MDHEN, CDR2 SYDVKM. The CDR3 length is 13 residues. Between the trimmed V and J ends, which lost 1 base and 4 bases, there was a span of 7 bases. This CDR3 is CASSLLLVYGYTF. CDR3 DNA sequence: TGTGCCAGCAGTTTATTGCTGGTCTATGGCTACACCTTC.

This clone was observed a few times. V is TRBV5-4 and J is TRBJ2-2; 7 positions match TRBD1. Germline V gene lookup returns CDR1 SGHNT and CDR2 YYREEE (reference sequence). CDR3 size: 13 residues. The V and J ends lost 5 bases and 4 bases, in that order; junction bases with no gene match: 2. In DNA form, the CDR3 reads TGTGCCAGCAGGCGACAGGGCACCGGGGAGCTGTTTTTT. Protein sequence: CASRRQGTGELFF.

The chain uses TRBV4-1 and TRBJ1-4; maybe TRBD1 (6 bases). The CDR3 is 17 residues long. Germline assignment: CDR1 MGHRA and CDR2 YSYEKL. The V and J ends lost 3 bases and 5 bases respectively, with 19 bases between them. Here the CDR3 DNA reads TGCGCCAGCAGCCAGGATCGCGGGGGGCGTTCAAATGAAAAACTGTTTTTT. It encodes CASSQDRGGRSNEKLFF.

This clone was recorded once. The CDR3 sequence: CASSTGTGGDSPLHF. CDR3 DNA: TGTGCCAGCAGCACCGGGACAGGTGGGGATTCACCCCTCCACTTT. The chain links TRBV5-4 to TRBJ1-6, with 8 bases identical to TRBD1. V shed 4 bases and J 8 bases; nucleotides not matched to a gene: 8. From germline, CDR1 is SGHNT and CDR2 YYREEE (reference sequence). The CDR3 sequence is 15 residues long.

To note about this clone: The same CDR3 also results from other DNA sequences found in this sample. This chain connects TRBV20-1 to TRBJ2-1; D uncertain. The CDR3 spans 11 residues. V was trimmed by 1 base and J by 5 bases, leaving 3 bases between them. Germline V lookup: CDR1 DFQATT, CDR2 SNEGSKA (reference sequence). CDR3 nucleotides: TGCAGTGCTAGAGGGGACAATGAGCAGTTCTTC. Its protein product is CSARGDNEQFF.

This chain joins TRBV29-1 and TRBJ2-7, with D perhaps matching TRBD2 (5 bases). The V gene lost 7 bases and the J gene lost 1 base, with 11 bases spanning the gap. The germline CDR1 and CDR2 sequences are SQVTM and ANQGSEA. This CDR3 region has 12 residues. The CDR3 coding sequence is TGCAGCGGCCGGGATCAGTCCTACGAGCAGTACTTC. Its protein is CSGRDQSYEQYF.

The J gene is TRBJ2-3, the V gene TRBV30; D gene uncertain. This CDR3 is built from 12 residues. Germline-derived CDR1 and CDR2 are GTSNPN and SVGIG (reference sequence). The germline V and J ends were trimmed by 2 bases and 0 bases, with 3 bases remaining between them. CDR3 in amino acids: CAWSWSTDTQYF. CDR3 nucleotides: TGTGCCTGGAGTTGGAGCACAGATACGCAGTATTTT.

This chain joins TRBV10-2 and TRBJ1-4; D is unclear. The CDR3 spans 14 residues. Trimming left V 4 bases short and J 5 bases short, with 11 bases between. Germline V gives CDR1 WSHSY, CDR2 SAAADI. CDR3 loop: CASSGPLGNEKLFF. The CDR3 bases are TGCGCCAGCAGTGGCCCTTTAGGGAATGAAAAACTGTTTTTT.

This chain links TRBV6-5 with TRBJ1-1, with D possibly matching TRBD1 (5 bases). The V gene's germline CDR1 is MNHEY and CDR2 SVGAGI. The V end lost 8 bases, the J end lost 3 bases, and 13 bases lay between the germline ends. The CDR3 is 13 residues long. The CDR3 DNA follows: TGTGCCAGCGGGGCGGGTGCGGACACTGAAGCTTTCTTT. Protein sequence: CASGAGADTEAFF.

V usage is TRBV10-3 and J usage is TRBJ1-2; no reliable D call. The germline gives CDR1 ENHRY, CDR2 SYGVKD. The CDR3 has 12 residues. Trimming pared 2 bases from V and 5 bases from J, leaving 6 bases between. This chain's CDR3 is CAISENGYGYTF. The CDR3 bases are TGTGCCATCAGTGAGAATGGGTATGGCTACACCTTC.

This clone was counted a single time. The rearrangement joins TRBV6-5 to TRBJ1-3; maybe TRBD1 (6 bases). The CDR3 loop spans 13 amino acids. Germline-derived CDR1 and CDR2 are MNHEY and SVGAGI. Trimming pared 10 bases from V and 0 bases from J, leaving 10 bases between. CDR3: CATRTDSGNTIYF. The CDR3 nucleotides read TGTGCCACCAGGACAGACTCTGGAAACACCATATATTTT.

The chain has TRBV10-3 and TRBJ2-1; 14 positions match TRBD2. Germline V lookup: CDR1 ENHRY, CDR2 SYGVKD. CDR3 length: 15 amino acids. The V gene end was trimmed by 3 bases and the J gene end by 10 bases; junction bases not matched to a gene: 5. The CDR3 protein is CAISEGGLAGVEQFF. The CDR3 DNA is TGTGCCATCAGTGAAGGGGGACTAGCGGGGGTAGAGCAGTTCTTC.

The chain combines TRBV9 with TRBJ1-3; D possibly corresponds to TRBD1 (5 bases). CDR1 SGDLS and CDR2 YYNGEE come from the germline V gene. The CDR3 runs 16 residues. The V and J ends lost 1 base and 0 bases respectively, with 11 bases between them. The CDR3 spells CASSVNGAYSGNTIYF. CDR3 coding DNA: TGTGCCAGCAGCGTAAACGGGGCCTACTCTGGAAACACCATATATTTT.

This CDR3 is CASSSEGGNTEAFF. The CDR3 DNA follows: TGCGCCAGCAGTTCGGAGGGGGGTAACACTGAAGCTTTCTTT. V and J are TRBV5-1 and TRBJ1-1; D possibly corresponds to TRBD1 (6 bases). Deletions cut 5 bases from V and 2 bases from J, with 13 bases between. This CDR3 has 14 amino acids. Germline V gives CDR1 SGHRS, CDR2 YFSETQ.

V gene TRBV30 combines with J gene TRBJ2-5; no firm D call. V was trimmed by 0 bases and J by 5 bases, leaving 7 bases between them. This CDR3 has 12 residues. The germline CDR1 and CDR2 sequences are GTSNPN and SVGIG (reference sequence). CDR3 nucleotides: TGTGCCTGGAGTGTCATGGGTGAGACCCAGTACTTC. Translation: CAWSVMGETQYF.

The chain couples TRBV7-2 to TRBJ1-6; no clear D gene. Germline V gene data show CDR1 as SGHTA and CDR2 as FQGNSA. Trimming stripped 8 bases from V and 0 bases from J, with 14 bases between. The CDR3 spans 16 residues. CDR3 nucleotides: TGTGCCAGCGCTACTCGGCGCAGCTCCTATAATTCACCCCTCCACTTT. It encodes CASATRRSSYNSPLHF.

The V gene is TRBV5-1, the J gene TRBJ2-1; 13 nucleotides line up with TRBD2. The CDR3 runs 14 residues. Germline V lookup: CDR1 SGHRS, CDR2 YFSETQ. The ends lost 5 bases at V and 11 bases at J; junction bases unmatched: 7. The CDR3 region is CASSTSGGEYQQFF. CDR3 sequence (DNA): TGCGCCAGCAGTACTAGCGGGGGGGAATACCAGCAGTTCTTC.

J is TRBJ2-3 and V is TRBV4-1; D remains ambiguous. Germline V gene lookup returns CDR1 MGHRA and CDR2 YSYEKL. With 4 bases removed from V and 6 bases from J, the gap between germline ends came to 14 bases. The CDR3 consists of 14 residues. The CDR3 is CASSLGLGLDTQYF. As DNA, the CDR3 is TGCGCCAGCAGCCTTGGCTTGGGGTTGGATACGCAGTATTTT.